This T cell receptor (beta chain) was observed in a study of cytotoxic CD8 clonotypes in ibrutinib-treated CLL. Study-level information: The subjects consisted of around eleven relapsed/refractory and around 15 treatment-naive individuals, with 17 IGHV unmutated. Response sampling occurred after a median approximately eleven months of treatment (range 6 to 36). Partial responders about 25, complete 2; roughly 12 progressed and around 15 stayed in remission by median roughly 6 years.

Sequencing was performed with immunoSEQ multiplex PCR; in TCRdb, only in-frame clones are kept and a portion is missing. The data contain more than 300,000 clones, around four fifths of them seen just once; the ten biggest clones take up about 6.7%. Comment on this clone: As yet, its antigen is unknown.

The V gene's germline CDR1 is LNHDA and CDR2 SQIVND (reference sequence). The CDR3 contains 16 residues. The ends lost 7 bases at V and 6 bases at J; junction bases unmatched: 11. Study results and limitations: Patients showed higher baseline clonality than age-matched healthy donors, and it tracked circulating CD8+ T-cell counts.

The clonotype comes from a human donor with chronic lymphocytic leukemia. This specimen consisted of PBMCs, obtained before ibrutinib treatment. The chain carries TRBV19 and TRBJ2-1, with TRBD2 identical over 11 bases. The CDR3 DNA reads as TGTGCCAGTAACTCGGCCCTAGCGGGAGGCCTCAATGAGCAGTTCTTC. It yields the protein CASNSALAGGLNEQFF.